A single sample is the source of the 19 T cell receptor beta chains below, sequenced in a study of blood T cell repertoires in COVID-19. TCRdb keeps only in-frame clones here, not all; method: immunoSEQ multiplex PCR. Of some 180,000 clones listed, approximately 80% are singletons. The material sequenced was peripheral blood. All receptors derive from a woman between 40 and 55 years old with COVID-19, enrolled during active disease.

The chain has TRBV14 and TRBJ1-1; possible D gene TRBD1, 5 bases. This CDR3 region has 15 residues. Trimming took 3 bases from V and 6 from J, leaving 17 bases between them. Germline lookup yields CDR1 SGHDN and CDR2 FVKESK. The CDR3, as DNA: TGTGCCAGCAGCCAGGATTTGGCCACCAGGGCTGAAGCTTTCTTT. Translated, it gives CASSQDLATRAEAFF.

This clone turned up a few times. The chain couples TRBV28 to TRBJ2-7, with 10 positions matching TRBD2. With V trimmed by 1 base and J by 10 bases, 7 bases remained unmatched. This CDR3 contains 14 residues. Per the germline V gene, CDR1 is MDHEN and CDR2 is SYDVKM. CDR3 nucleotide sequence: TGTGCCAGCAGTTTATTAAGGACTAGCGGTTCTCAGTACTTC. Translating it yields CASSLLRTSGSQYF.

V and J are TRBV18 and TRBJ2-7, with D perhaps TRBD2 (6 bases). Germline-derived CDR1 and CDR2 are KGHSH and LQKENI. V lost 1 base, J lost 6 bases, and 16 bases lay in between. CDR3 size: 15 residues. Written as DNA, the CDR3 is TGTGCCAGCTCACCACTCTCGGGAGAAAGGGGCGAGCAGTACTTC. Its protein product is CASSPLSGERGEQYF.

V usage is TRBV9 and J usage is TRBJ2-3, with D unresolved. Trimming removed 0 bases from V and 6 bases from J, with 5 bases in between. The V gene's germline CDR1 is SGDLS and CDR2 YYNGEE. The CDR3 is made up of 12 amino acids. The CDR3 DNA sequence: TGTGCCAGCAGCGTAGAGAGGGATACGCAGTATTTT. Translation gives CASSVERDTQYF. The whole variable domain, remainder taken from reference TRBV9 and TRBJ2-3, is DSGVTQTPKHLITATGQRVTLRCSPRSGDLSVYWYQQSLDQGLQFLIQYYNGEERAKGNILERFSAQQFPDLHSELNLSSLELGDSALYFCASSVERDTQYFGPGTRLTVL.

The CDR3 region has the DNA TGCGCCAGCAGCTTGGATGGCAGGGGCTCCTACGAGCAGTACTTC. It yields the protein CASSLDGRGSYEQYF. The chain links TRBV5-1 to TRBJ2-7, with a weak D call TRBD1 (6 bases). This CDR3 is built from 15 residues. Looked up from germline, CDR1 is SGHRS and CDR2 is YFSETQ. With 0 bases removed from V and 0 bases from J, the gap between germline ends came to 10 bases.

This chain links TRBV24-1 with TRBJ1-6, with a possible D match to TRBD1 (6 bases). The CDR3 has 12 residues. With 9 bases removed from V and 7 bases from J, the gap between germline ends came to 9 bases. The germline CDR1 and CDR2 sequences are KGHDR and SFDVKD. The CDR3 nucleotides read TGTGCCACCGAGGGGGGGAATTCACCCCTCCACTTT. This encodes CATEGGNSPLHF.

This chain uses TRBV5-1 with TRBJ1-6; TRBD1 matches 7 bases. Germline CDR1 reads SGHRS; CDR2 reads YFSETQ. V shed 3 bases and J 7 bases; nucleotides not matched to a gene: 7. The CDR3 is 15 amino acids. The CDR3 DNA is TGCGCCAGCAGCTCACAGGGGTTAGACAATTCACCCCTCCACTTT. This translates into CASSSQGLDNSPLHF.

CDR3 in DNA: TGTGCCAGCCTTGGACAGAATTATGGCTACACCTTC. Amino acids: CASLGQNYGYTF. This chain links TRBV18 with TRBJ1-2; D possibly corresponds to TRBD1 (6 bases). V lost 8 bases and J 5 bases, leaving 12 bases between the germline ends. This CDR3 has 12 residues. Germline assignment: CDR1 KGHSH and CDR2 LQKENI. Supplemented by reference TRBV18 and TRBJ1-2, the full variable domain reads NAGVMQNPRHLVRRRGQEARLRCSPMKGHSHVYWYRQLPEEGLKFMVYLQKENIIDESGMPKERFSAEFPKEGPSILRIQQVVRGDSAAYFCASLGQNYGYTFGSGTRLTVV.

The J gene is TRBJ2-3, the V gene TRBV29-1; the D gene is possibly TRBD2 (7 bases). Germline V gives CDR1 SQVTM, CDR2 ANQGSEA. The CDR3 length is 21 residues. The germline V and J ends were trimmed by 4 bases and 2 bases, with 34 bases remaining between them. The CDR3 spells CSVVGPRRGRVAPRATDTQYF. CDR3 coding DNA: TGCAGCGTTGTCGGGCCCCGGCGGGGGCGGGTAGCGCCGAGGGCCACAGATACGCAGTATTTT.

V and J are TRBV11-2 and TRBJ1-5, with 9 bases lining up with TRBD1. This CDR3 has 16 amino acids. The ends lost 5 bases at V and 4 bases at J; junction bases unmatched: 9. Germline V gene data show CDR1 as SGHAT and CDR2 as FQNNGV. The CDR3 protein is CASSPGQGSWNQPQHF. Here the CDR3 DNA reads TGTGCCAGCAGCCCGGGACAGGGTTCATGGAATCAGCCCCAGCATTTT.

The gene calls are TRBV24-1 and TRBJ2-3; 7 bases map to TRBD1. The germline CDR1 and CDR2 sequences are KGHDR and SFDVKD. J lost 1 base, V lost 6 bases, and 9 bases had no gene match. The CDR3 runs 16 residues. CDR3 nucleotides: TGTGCCACCAGTTCCCAAACAGGGGCCCGCACAGATACGCAGTATTTT. It is translated as CATSSQTGARTDTQYF.

The rearrangement joins TRBV20-1 to TRBJ1-2; no clear D. Germline-derived CDR1 and CDR2 are DFQATT and SNEGSKA (reference sequence). V was cut by 7 bases and J by 6 bases, with 9 bases left in between. The CDR3 spans 10 residues. CDR3 in DNA: TGCAGTGTAGTATTAAATGGCTACACCTTC. Protein product: CSVVLNGYTF.

V gene TRBV4-2 combines with J gene TRBJ2-7; perhaps TRBD1 as D (6 bases). Germline values: CDR1 LGHNA, CDR2 YNFKEQ. V was cut by 2 bases and J by 3 bases, with 17 bases left in between. This CDR3 contains 16 residues. The CDR3 protein is CASSQLGQGRFYEQYF. The CDR3, as DNA: TGTGCCAGCAGCCAACTAGGGCAGGGGCGGTTCTACGAGCAGTACTTC.

The chain is built from TRBV14 and TRBJ1-1; D may be TRBD1 (5 bases). In germline, CDR1 is SGHDN, CDR2 FVKESK. Trimming removed 2 bases from V and 1 base from J, with 11 bases in between. The CDR3 covers 15 residues. CDR3 sequence reads: CASSQLTGSNTEAFF. The CDR3 DNA reads TGTGCCAGCAGCCAACTAACAGGCTCGAACACTGAAGCTTTCTTT.

The chain has TRBV4-1 and TRBJ1-1; 7 nucleotides match TRBD1. V was pared by 3 bases and J by 3 bases, with 4 bases of the junction left unmatched. CDR1 and CDR2 (germline): MGHRA, YSYEKL. This CDR3 spans 14 amino acids. CDR3 in amino acids: CASSHQGEDTEAFF. CDR3 nucleotides: TGCGCCAGCAGCCACCAGGGGGAAGACACTGAAGCTTTCTTT.

The chain couples TRBV19 to TRBJ1-5; 9 nucleotides line up with TRBD1. This CDR3 is built from 16 residues. From germline, CDR1 is LNHDA and CDR2 SQIVND (reference sequence). With V trimmed by 6 bases and J by 10 bases, 16 bases remained unmatched. The chain's CDR3 is CASRKSGTGIIEPQHF. The CDR3 nucleotides read TGTGCCAGTAGAAAATCCGGGACAGGGATTATCGAACCCCAGCATTTT.

V gene TRBV18 combines with J gene TRBJ1-6; 7 nucleotides match TRBD1. This CDR3 contains 16 residues. From germline, CDR1 is KGHSH and CDR2 LQKENI. V shed 3 bases, J shed 6 bases, and the junction held 8 bases outside the gene matches. CDR3 amino acids: CASSPLPTGVNSPLHF. CDR3 coding DNA: TGTGCCAGCTCACCTCTACCTACAGGGGTTAATTCACCCCTCCACTTT. The full variable domain, completed using reference TRBV18 and TRBJ1-6, is NAGVMQNPRHLVRRRGQEARLRCSPMKGHSHVYWYRQLPEEGLKFMVYLQKENIIDESGMPKERFSAEFPKEGPSILRIQQVVRGDSAAYFCASSPLPTGVNSPLHFGNGTRLTVT.

CDR3 amino acids: CATSRTGEETQYF. The CDR3 DNA sequence: TGTGCCACCTCCAGGACAGGGGAAGAGACCCAGTACTTC. The chain recombines TRBV19 with TRBJ2-5, with 9 bases fitting TRBD1. Germline values: CDR1 LNHDA, CDR2 SQIVND (reference sequence). Trimming cost V 10 bases and J 3 bases; bases outside gene matches: 6. The CDR3 sequence is 13 residues long.

The chain joins TRBV7-9 to TRBJ2-3, with TRBD2 matching over 8 bases. Germline lookup yields CDR1 SEHNR and CDR2 FQNEAQ (reference sequence). The CDR3 contains 16 residues. The V gene end was trimmed by 5 bases and the J gene end by 3 bases; junction bases not matched to a gene: 10. CDR3 coding DNA: TGTGCCAGCAGCCACCCACGGGAGGGGGAAACAGATACGCAGTATTTT. It specifies CASSHPREGETDTQYF.